The entry below describes one T cell receptor beta chain. The target antigen is unknown. This entry belongs to a study of cytomegalovirus exposure and HLA in healthy donors. CDR3 length: 17 residues. Primers: 60 Vbeta forward and 13 Jbeta reverse. The assay was immunoSEQ multiplex PCR, and TCRdb's table has in-frame clones only and misses some. In the table there are about 120,000 clones, about 80% of which are singletons. Notes on the study in general: The study designated 164 TCR beta chains cytomegalovirus-associated. Likely technical artifact: a cluster of highly shared sequence variants.

The sequencing input was PBMCs. The receptor's source is a female donor in good health and CMV-seronegative. The genes are TRBV12-2 and TRBJ1-4; the D segment call TRBD1 is taken from the table without a DNA check. TRBV12-2 is noted as a pseudogene. This CDR3 reads CASRFPRQGETNEKLFF. The DNA for the CDR3 is TGTGCAAGTCGCTTCCCCAGACAGGGGGAGACTAATGAAAAACTGTTTTTT.